This T cell receptor (beta chain) was found in a study of blood T cell repertoires in COVID-19. This table comes from immunoSEQ multiplex PCR, and its TCRdb copy is limited to in-frame clones, with some not included. This repertoire shows about 360,000 clones, roughly 90% found once; its top ten account for 7.1%. Trimming cost V 0 bases and J 1 base, with 18 bases left between them. Germline V gene data show CDR1 as MGHRA and CDR2 as YSYEKL. The CDR3 runs 19 residues. The sequence derives from a woman aged 55-69 years with COVID-19, enrolled during active disease. The sample comprised peripheral blood. This chain links TRBV4-1 with TRBJ1-4; D is ambiguous. CDR3 residues: CASSQEAERESETNEKLFF. CDR3 nucleotide sequence: TGCGCCAGCAGCCAAGAGGCTGAGAGGGAATCGGAAACTAATGAAAAACTGTTTTTT.